Listed here are 4 T cell receptor beta chains from one sample, sequenced in a study of cytomegalovirus exposure and HLA in healthy donors. The PCR contained 60 Vbeta and 13 Jbeta primers. The data were produced by immunoSEQ multiplex PCR, yet TCRdb's version contains in-frame clones alone and is incomplete. The sample shows approximately 140,000 clones, approximately 67% of them seen only once. Material for sequencing was PBMCs. The receptors here all came from a woman aged 60-70 years in good health and CMV-seronegative.

The gene calls are TRBV28 and TRBJ1-4; 7 nucleotides align to TRBD1. Germline V gives CDR1 MDHEN, CDR2 SYDVKM. With V trimmed by 2 bases and J by 7 bases, 7 bases remained unmatched. This CDR3 spans 15 amino acids. Here the CDR3 reads CASSLIHGTVEKLFF. CDR3 nucleotide sequence: TGTGCCAGCAGTTTAATCCACGGGACAGTTGAAAAACTGTTTTTT. Drawing the rest from reference TRBV28 and TRBJ1-4, the complete variable domain is DVKVTQSSRYLVKRTGEKVFLECVQDMDHENMFWYRQDPGLGLRLIYFSYDVKMKEKGDIPEGYSVSREKKERFSLILESASTNQTSMYLCASSLIHGTVEKLFFGSGTQLSVL.

This sequence joins TRBV6-5 and TRBJ2-5; 10 bases match TRBD1. The J call may be mistaken, given a closer DNA end match to TRBJ2-7. The CDR3 is made up of 16 amino acids. In germline, CDR1 is MNHEY, CDR2 SVGAGI. The CDR3 loop is CASSYSIPGQGYEQYF. DNA of the CDR3: TGTGCCAGCAGTTACTCGATCCCGGGACAGGGGTACGAGCAGTACTTC.

A few counts support this clone. The chain carries TRBV9 and TRBJ1-2; 9 bases are shared with TRBD1. The CDR3 loop spans 14 amino acids. Germline-derived CDR1 and CDR2 are SGDLS and YYNGEE. The junction had 6 bases not matched to a gene; V was cut back by 5 bases and J by 4 bases. The CDR3 protein is CASSADRGSYGYTF. For the CDR3, the DNA is TGTGCCAGCAGTGCCGACAGGGGGAGCTATGGCTACACCTTC.

V usage is TRBV9 and J usage is TRBJ1-3; maybe TRBD1 (5 bases). There are 14 residues in the CDR3. Germline V gene lookup returns CDR1 SGDLS and CDR2 YYNGEE. Deletions cut 1 base from V and 7 bases from J, with 12 bases between. CDR3 loop: CASSVSGVWNTIYF. CDR3 coding DNA: TGTGCCAGCAGCGTATCGGGGGTCTGGAACACCATATATTTT.